This TCR beta chain comes out of a study of early T cells in non-severe SARS-CoV-2 infection. Study-level information: Sequenced bulk RNA came from whole blood that was unsorted, and chains were unpaired.

This CDR3 spans 16 amino acids. V lost 4 bases to trimming and J lost 1 base, with 17 bases between them. The germline V gene has CDR1 SGHRS and CDR2 YFSETQ. The TCR library protocol attached unique molecular identifiers to the individual cDNA molecules. TCRdb reprocessed the 5' RACE reads with MiXCR, giving one entry per CDR3 protein. The sample has 55,000 to 80,000 distinct CDR3 sequences, 10% to 15% seen once. Sample: whole blood, taken at baseline. This sequence originates from an adult who was a healthcare worker with PCR-confirmed SARS-CoV-2 infection or an uninfected control (not recorded which). The chain uses TRBV5-1 and TRBJ1-1; D is undetermined. This CDR3 reads CASSLGVGSANTEAFF. The CDR3 DNA reads TGCGCCAGCAGCCTTGGCGTCGGGTCGGCGAACACTGAAGCTTTCTTT.